This TCR beta chain came from a study of long-term antiretroviral therapy in people with HIV. Findings and caveats of the study: All blood samples came from the years 2004 to 2017, possibly under older ART regimens. Even long-term ART left TRB diversity below transplant donor controls, despite gains.

With survey level as its setting, the immunoSEQ assay was v3.0. TCRdb's table, derived via immunoSEQ multiplex PCR, lists solely in-frame clones and lacks some. The sample lists around 18,000 clones; 91% were seen once. No fewer than two post-ART and no fewer than one pre-ART PBMC samples existed for each donor. This clone has a single count. No antigen is known for it. The CDR3 contains 14 residues. Germline V gives CDR1 MNHNS, CDR2 SASEGT. V was shortened by 0 bases and J by 3 bases, with 8 bases between the two germline ends. The chain uses TRBV6-1 and TRBJ1-2; D uncertain. This clonotype was sampled from a man over 45 with HIV. The material was unsorted PBMCs, obtained 3 years after starting antiretroviral therapy. CDR3 nucleotide sequence: TGTGCCAGCAGTGAAGCCGTAGGGTACTATGGCTACACCTTC. This codes for CASSEAVGYYGYTF.